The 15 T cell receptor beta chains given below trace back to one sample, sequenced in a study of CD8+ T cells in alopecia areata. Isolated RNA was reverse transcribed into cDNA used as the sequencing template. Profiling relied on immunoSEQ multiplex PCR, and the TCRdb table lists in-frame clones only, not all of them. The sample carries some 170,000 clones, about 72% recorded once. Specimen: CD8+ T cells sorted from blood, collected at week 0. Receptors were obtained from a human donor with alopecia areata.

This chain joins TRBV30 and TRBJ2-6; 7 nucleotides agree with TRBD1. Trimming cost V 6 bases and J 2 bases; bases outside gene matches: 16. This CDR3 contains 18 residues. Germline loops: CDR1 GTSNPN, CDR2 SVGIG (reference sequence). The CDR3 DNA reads TGTGCCTGCCATACCGAGGGGGCGAGATACACTGGGGCCAACGTCCTGACTTTC. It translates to CACHTEGARYTGANVLTF.

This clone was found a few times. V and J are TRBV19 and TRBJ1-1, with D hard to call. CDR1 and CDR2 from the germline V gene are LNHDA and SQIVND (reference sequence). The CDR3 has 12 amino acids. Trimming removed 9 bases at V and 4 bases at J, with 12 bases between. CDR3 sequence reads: CASRPGGTEAFF. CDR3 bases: TGTGCCAGCCGCCCCGGCGGCACTGAAGCTTTCTTT.

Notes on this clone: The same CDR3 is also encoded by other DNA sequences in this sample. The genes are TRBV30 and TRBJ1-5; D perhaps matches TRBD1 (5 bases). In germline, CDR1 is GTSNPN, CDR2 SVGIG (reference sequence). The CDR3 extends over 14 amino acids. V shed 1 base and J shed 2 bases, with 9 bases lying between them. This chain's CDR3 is CAWSGGAGNQPQHF. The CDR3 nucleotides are TGTGCCTGGAGTGGAGGGGCTGGCAATCAGCCCCAGCATTTT.

CDR3: CASSRASSYNEQFF. The CDR3, as DNA: TGTGCCAGCAGTCGGGCGAGCTCCTACAATGAGCAGTTCTTC. The V and J genes are TRBV6-5 and TRBJ2-1; the D is unclear. Between the trimmed V and J ends, which lost 5 bases and 0 bases, there was a span of 8 bases. CDR1 and CDR2 (germline): MNHEY, SVGAGI. This CDR3 spans 14 amino acids.

The CDR3 here is CSVEEKAGPSSYEQYF. The CDR3 DNA reads as TGCAGCGTTGAAGAAAAGGCGGGGCCTAGCTCCTACGAGCAGTACTTC. The chain carries TRBV29-1 and TRBJ2-7; tentatively, D is TRBD2 (6 bases). Per the germline V gene, CDR1 is SQVTM and CDR2 is ANQGSEA. The CDR3 contains 16 residues. V was cut by 0 bases and J by 0 bases, with 15 bases left in between.

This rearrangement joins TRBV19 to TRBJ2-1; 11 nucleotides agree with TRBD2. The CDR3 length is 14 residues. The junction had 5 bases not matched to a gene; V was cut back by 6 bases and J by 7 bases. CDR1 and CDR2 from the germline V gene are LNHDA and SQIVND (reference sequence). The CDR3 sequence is CASRVAGGRNEQFF. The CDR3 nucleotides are TGTGCCAGTAGGGTAGCGGGGGGGCGTAATGAGCAGTTCTTC.

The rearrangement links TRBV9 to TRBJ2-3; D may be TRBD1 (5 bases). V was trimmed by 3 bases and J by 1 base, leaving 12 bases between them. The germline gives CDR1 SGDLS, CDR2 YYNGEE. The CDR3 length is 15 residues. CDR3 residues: CASSAGNSGTDTQYF. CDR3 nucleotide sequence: TGTGCCAGCAGCGCAGGGAATTCGGGCACAGATACGCAGTATTTT.

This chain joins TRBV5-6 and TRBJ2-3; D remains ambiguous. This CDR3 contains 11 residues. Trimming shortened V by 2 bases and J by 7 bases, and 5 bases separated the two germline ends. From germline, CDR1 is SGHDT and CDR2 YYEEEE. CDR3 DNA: TGTGCCAGCAGCTTAACGAATACGCAGTATTTT. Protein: CASSLTNTQYF.

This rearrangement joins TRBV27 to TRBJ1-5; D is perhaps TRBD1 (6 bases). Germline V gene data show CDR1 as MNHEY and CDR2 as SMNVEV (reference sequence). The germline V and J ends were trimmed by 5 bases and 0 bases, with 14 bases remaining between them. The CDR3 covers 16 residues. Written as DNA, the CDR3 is TGTGCCAGCAGTAACGGACAGAGAGGTAGCAATCAGCCCCAGCATTTT. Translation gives CASSNGQRGSNQPQHF.

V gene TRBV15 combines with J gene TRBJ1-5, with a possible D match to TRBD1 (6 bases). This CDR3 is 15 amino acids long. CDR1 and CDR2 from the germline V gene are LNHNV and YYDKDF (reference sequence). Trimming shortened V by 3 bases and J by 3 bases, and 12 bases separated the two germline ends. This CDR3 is CATSREMGANQPQHF. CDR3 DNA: TGTGCCACCAGCAGGGAGATGGGGGCCAATCAGCCCCAGCATTTT.

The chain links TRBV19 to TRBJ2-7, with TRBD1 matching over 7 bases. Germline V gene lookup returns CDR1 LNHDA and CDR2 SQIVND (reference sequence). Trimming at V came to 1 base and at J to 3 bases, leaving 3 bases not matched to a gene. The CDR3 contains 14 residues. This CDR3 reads CASSIAGTDYEQYF. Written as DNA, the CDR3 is TGTGCCAGTAGTATAGCCGGGACAGACTACGAGCAGTACTTC.

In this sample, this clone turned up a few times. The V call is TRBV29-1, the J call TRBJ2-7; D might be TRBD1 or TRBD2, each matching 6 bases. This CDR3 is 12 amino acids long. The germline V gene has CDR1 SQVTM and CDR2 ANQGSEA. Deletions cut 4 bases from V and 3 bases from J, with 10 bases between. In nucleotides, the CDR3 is TGCAGCGTTGGGGGGGCCGGCTACGAGCAGTACTTC. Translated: CSVGGAGYEQYF.

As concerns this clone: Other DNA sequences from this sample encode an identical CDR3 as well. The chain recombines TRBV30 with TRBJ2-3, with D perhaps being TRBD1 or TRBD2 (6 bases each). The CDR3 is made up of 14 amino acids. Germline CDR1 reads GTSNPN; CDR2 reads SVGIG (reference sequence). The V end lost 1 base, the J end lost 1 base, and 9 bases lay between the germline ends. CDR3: CAWSGGAGTDTQYF. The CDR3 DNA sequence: TGTGCCTGGAGTGGGGGGGCGGGCACAGATACGCAGTATTTT. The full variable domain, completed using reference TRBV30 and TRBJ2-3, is SQTIHQWPATLVQPVGSPLSLECTVEGTSNPNLYWYRQAAGRGLQLLFYSVGIGQISSEVPQNLSASRPQDRQFILSSKKLLLSDSGFYLCAWSGGAGTDTQYFGPGTRLTVL.

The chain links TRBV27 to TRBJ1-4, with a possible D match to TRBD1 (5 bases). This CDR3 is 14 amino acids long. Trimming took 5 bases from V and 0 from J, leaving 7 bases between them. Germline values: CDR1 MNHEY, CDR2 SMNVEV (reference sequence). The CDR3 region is CASSRGSTNEKLFF. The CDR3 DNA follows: TGTGCCAGCAGTAGGGGTTCAACTAATGAAAAACTGTTTTTT.

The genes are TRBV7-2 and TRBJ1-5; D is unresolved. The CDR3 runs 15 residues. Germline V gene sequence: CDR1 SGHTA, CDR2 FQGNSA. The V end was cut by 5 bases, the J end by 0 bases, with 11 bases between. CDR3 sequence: CASSVDRYSNQPQHF. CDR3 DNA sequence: TGTGCCAGCAGCGTTGATCGGTATAGCAATCAGCCCCAGCATTTT.